The rows below give T cell receptor beta chains drawn from one sample of a study of T cell repertoires in cytomegalovirus infection. TCRdb fed the reads into MiXCR, producing one record per CDR3 protein. The table has 65,000 to 95,000 distinct CDR3 sequences, 3.7% seen once. Sequencing input: PBMCs. These receptors originate from a human donor in good health (CMV status not recorded). Some clones in this sample may be carry-over from other donors' samples. The CDR3 runs from the conserved cysteine through the conserved F or W. The D gene is left open where the match is weak. Only part of the rows carry a size: once, few, many, or a class if the clone is expanded.

20	TRBD1	TRBV6-5	many	TRBJ1-6	CASSYSIRPGQASYNSPLHF	TGTGCCAGCAGTTACTCGATACGCCCGGGACAGGCTTCCTATAATTCACCCCTCCACTTT
17	.	TRBV4-3	many	TRBJ2-1	CASSQERTGLRFNEQFF	TGCGCCAGCAGCCAAGAACGGACGGGTCTAAGATTCAATGAGCAGTTCTTC
15	TRBD1	TRBV29-1	many	TRBJ2-5	CSVALDRVKQETQYF	TGCAGCGTTGCCCTGGACAGGGTGAAGCAAGAGACCCAGTACTTC
14	.	TRBV7-2	many	TRBJ1-3	CASSLRRRGNTIYF	TGTGCCAGCAGCTTAAGGCGGAGGGGAAACACCATATATTTT
13	.	TRBV27	many	TRBJ2-3	CASSFDETDTQYF	TGTGCCAGCAGTTTCGACGAGACAGATACGCAGTATTTT
12	.	TRBV27	many	TRBJ1-5	CASSLLGQPQHF	TGTGCCAGCAGTTTATTAGGTCAGCCCCAGCATTTT
17	TRBD1	TRBV4-1	few	TRBJ1-1	CASSRRPAGQQNTEAFF	TGCGCCAGCAGCCGTCGACCCGCGGGACAGCAGAACACTGAAGCTTTCTTT
14	.	TRBV7-9	many	TRBJ2-5	CASSYDREGETQYF	TGTGCCAGCAGCTATGACAGGGAGGGCGAGACCCAGTACTTC
13	.	TRBV4-3	many	TRBJ1-5	CASSQDLRSSQHF	TGCGCCAGCAGCCAAGATCTCCGATCATCCCAGCATTTT
15	.	TRBV20-1	many	TRBJ2-1	CSASLPKAGYNEQFF	TGCAGTGCTAGTCTCCCCAAGGCGGGGTACAATGAGCAGTTCTTC
13	.	TRBV7-8	many	TRBJ1-1	CASSLDRATEAFF	TGTGCCAGCAGCTTAGACAGGGCCACTGAAGCTTTCTTT
14	.	TRBV7-2	many	TRBJ1-1	CASSLVLAGAEAFF	TGTGCCAGCAGCTTAGTGTTAGCAGGGGCCGAAGCTTTCTTT
14	.	TRBV7-9	many	TRBJ1-2	CASTAFTSGYGYTF	TGTGCCAGCACCGCTTTTACATCCGGCTATGGCTACACCTTC
13	.	TRBV11-3	many	TRBJ1-1	CASSLARFTEAFF	TGTGCCAGCAGCTTAGCCAGATTCACTGAAGCTTTCTTT
13	.	TRBV7-3	many	TRBJ2-5	CASSPTLAETQYF	TGTGCCAGCAGCCCAACCTTAGCGGAGACCCAGTACTTC
15	TRBD2	TRBV7-9	many	TRBJ2-3	CASSYLAGGTDTQYF	TGTGCCAGCAGCTATCTAGCGGGGGGCACAGATACGCAGTATTTT
14	.	TRBV7-2	many	TRBJ1-3	CASIPDRRGNTIYF	TGTGCCAGCATCCCCGACCGGAGAGGAAACACCATATATTTT
16	TRBD1	TRBV19	many	TRBJ2-6	CASSRTGGSGANVLTF	TGTGCCAGTAGCAGGACAGGGGGCTCTGGGGCCAACGTCCTGACTTTC
13	.	TRBV7-8	many	TRBJ2-1	CASRMDSHDEQFF	TGTGCCAGCAGGATGGACTCCCACGATGAGCAGTTCTTC
12	.	TRBV6-2/TRBV6-3	.	TRBJ2-5	CASSYTSETQYF	TGTGCCAGCAGCTACACGTCGGAGACCCAGTACTTC
15	.	TRBV28	.	TRBJ1-4	CASSLGAGGEEKLFF	TGTGCCAGCAGTTTAGGGGCAGGCGGGGAGGAAAAACTGTTTTTT
15	.	TRBV7-2	medium-sized	TRBJ2-7	CASSTGPPRAYEQYF	TGTGCCAGCAGCACCGGGCCCCCGCGGGCCTACGAGCAGTACTTC
14	TRBD1	TRBV20-1	many	TRBJ2-7	CSATGQGGTDEQYF	TGCAGTGCTACAGGACAGGGGGGGACGGACGAGCAGTACTTC
14	TRBD1	TRBV6-1	many	TRBJ2-7	CASSRQGAKDEQYF	TGTGCCAGCAGTAGACAGGGGGCTAAGGACGAGCAGTACTTC
18	TRBD1	TRBV10-3	many	TRBJ1-3	CAISDGNRGWEAGNTIYF	TGTGCCATCAGTGATGGAAACAGGGGATGGGAAGCTGGAAACACCATATATTTT
15	.	TRBV19	many	TRBJ1-1	CASSSRPPRNTEAFF	TGTGCCAGTAGTAGCAGACCCCCGAGGAACACTGAAGCTTTCTTT
14	.	TRBV7-2	many	TRBJ2-7	CASSRGNTGNEQYF	TGTGCCAGCAGCCGAGGTAATACAGGGAACGAGCAGTACTTC
13	.	TRBV15	many	TRBJ1-2	CATSRDLGYGYTF	TGTGCCACCAGCAGGGATTTGGGGTATGGCTACACCTTC
14	.	TRBV12-3/TRBV12-4	many	TRBJ1-3	CASSLNTGGNTIYF	TGTGCCAGCAGCCTCAACACGGGGGGAAACACCATATATTTT
12	TRBD1	TRBV7-2	many	TRBJ1-1	CASSSLNRGPFF	TGTGCCAGCAGCTCGCTTAACAGGGGACCTTTCTTT
16	.	TRBV7-2	many	TRBJ1-3	CASSLQRAGTGNTIYF	TGTGCCAGCAGCCTCCAGAGGGCAGGGACTGGAAACACCATATATTTT
16	TRBD1	TRBV24-1	many	TRBJ1-5	CATSESNRGSNQPQHF	TGTGCCACCAGTGAGTCAAACAGGGGAAGCAATCAGCCCCAGCATTTT
16	TRBD2	TRBV7-6	many	TRBJ2-1	CASSLMTSGVNNEQFF	TGTGCCAGCAGCTTAATGACTAGCGGGGTGAACAATGAGCAGTTCTTC
10	.	TRBV20-1	many	TRBJ2-4	CSARYDIQYF	TGCAGTGCTAGATACGACATTCAGTACTTC
15	.	TRBV19	many	TRBJ2-7	CASSTVPRDSYEQYF	TGTGCCAGTAGTACCGTACCCAGGGACTCCTACGAGCAGTACTTC
15	.	TRBV7-9	many	TRBJ2-3	CASSHPGATTDTQYF	TGTGCCAGCAGTCACCCGGGGGCCACCACAGATACGCAGTATTTT
14	TRBD1	TRBV30	many	TRBJ1-4	CAWRQGQGLKKLFF	TGTGCCTGGAGACAGGGACAGGGGTTGAAAAAACTGTTTTTT
20	.	TRBV28	many	TRBJ1-5	CASSPYNIRVGDLSGQPQHF	TGTGCCAGCAGTCCGTACAACATACGGGTGGGGGACCTCTCAGGACAGCCCCAGCATTTT
9	.	TRBV2	many	TRBJ1-2	CASLTAYTF	TGTGCCAGCCTGACAGCCTACACCTTC
15	TRBD1	TRBV20-1	many	TRBJ1-1	CSPGQGARGNTEAFF	TGCAGTCCGGGACAGGGGGCTAGGGGGAACACTGAAGCTTTCTTT
15	.	TRBV27	many	TRBJ1-1	CASSRRGVADTEAFF	TGTGCCAGCAGTCGCCGAGGGGTAGCGGACACTGAAGCTTTCTTT
16	TRBD1	TRBV28	many	TRBJ1-1	CASSLPGQGLNTEAFF	TGTGCCAGCAGCTTGCCGGGACAGGGCCTGAACACTGAAGCTTTCTTT
15	TRBD1	TRBV7-2	many	TRBJ2-3	CASTRQGISTDTQYF	TGTGCCAGCACCAGACAGGGCATTAGCACAGATACGCAGTATTTT
15	.	TRBV15	many	TRBJ1-1	CATSRAGSYNTEAFF	TGTGCCACCAGCAGAGCAGGGTCGTACAACACTGAAGCTTTCTTT
15	TRBD2	TRBV6-4	many	TRBJ2-5	CASSELAGTQETQYF	TGTGCCAGCAGTGAGCTAGCGGGAACTCAAGAGACCCAGTACTTC
14	TRBD1	TRBV12-3/TRBV12-4	many	TRBJ1-4	CASSFRGWGEKLFF	TGTGCCAGCAGTTTCAGGGGGTGGGGTGAAAAACTGTTTTTT
13	.	TRBV7-8	many	TRBJ2-7	CASSLWTDYEQYF	TGTGCCAGCAGCTTATGGACGGACTACGAGCAGTACTTC
14	.	TRBV28	many	TRBJ1-1	CASRPHAENTEAFF	TGTGCCAGCAGACCACACGCCGAGAACACTGAAGCTTTCTTT
12	.	TRBV20-1	many	TRBJ1-1	CSARESGGSTFF	TGCAGTGCTAGAGAGAGTGGAGGTAGTACTTTCTTT
14	TRBD2	TRBV20-1	many	TRBJ2-7	CSARGGIGSYEQYF	TGCAGTGCTAGGGGAGGGATCGGCTCCTACGAGCAGTACTTC
16	TRBD1	TRBV5-5	many	TRBJ2-1	CVSSFDPRGQYNEQFF	TGTGTCAGCAGCTTCGACCCGAGGGGGCAATACAATGAGCAGTTCTTC
16	.	TRBV6-5	.	TRBJ1-3	CASSYYRAGYGNTIYF	TGTGCCAGCAGTTACTACAGGGCTGGGTATGGAAACACCATATATTTT
14	.	TRBV7-9	many	TRBJ1-5	CASSPEGGNQPQHF	TGTGCCAGCAGCCCCGAGGGTGGCAATCAGCCCCAGCATTTT
14	.	TRBV6-2/TRBV6-3	many	TRBJ1-1	CASSYANRGTEAFF	TGTGCCAGCAGTTACGCTAATAGGGGTACTGAAGCTTTCTTT
15	.	TRBV28	many	TRBJ2-7	CASSPGAFYPYEQYF	TGTGCCAGCAGCCCCGGGGCATTCTACCCCTACGAGCAGTACTTC
12	.	TRBV7-2	many	TRBJ2-5	CASRASGETQYF	TGTGCCAGCAGGGCTAGTGGTGAGACCCAGTACTTC
15	TRBD2	TRBV13	many	TRBJ2-1	CASSLISTSGNEQFF	TGTGCCAGCAGCCTAATCTCGACTAGCGGGAATGAGCAGTTCTTC
12	.	TRBV4-3	many	TRBJ2-7	CASSQGAQTKYF	TGCGCCAGCAGCCAAGGGGCGCAAACAAAGTACTTC
16	.	TRBV4-3	many	TRBJ2-7	CASSQEGAGGPYEQYF	TGCGCCAGCAGCCAAGAGGGGGCCGGGGGCCCTTACGAGCAGTACTTC
14	.	TRBV20-1	many	TRBJ1-1	CSANARILNTEAFF	TGCAGTGCTAACGCCAGGATATTGAACACTGAAGCTTTCTTT